These 16 T cell receptor beta chains share one sample of origin, sequenced in a study of cytomegalovirus exposure and HLA in healthy donors. The study ran its PCR with 60 Vbeta and 13 Jbeta primers. Libraries were prepared by immunoSEQ multiplex PCR; TCRdb keeps only in-frame clonotypes and omits some of them. Of around 190,000 clones listed, around three quarters are singletons. The sample was PBMCs. Receptors were obtained from a woman between 40 and 50 years old in good health and CMV-seronegative.

The chain links TRBV4-2 to TRBJ1-6; D call uncertain. With 4 bases removed from V and 0 bases from J, the gap between germline ends came to 10 bases. CDR1 and CDR2 (germline): LGHNA, YNFKEQ. The CDR3 consists of 16 residues. CDR3 nucleotides: TGTGCCAGCAGCCGAGACCGGAGCTCCTATAATTCACCCCTCCACTTT. Translated, it gives CASSRDRSSYNSPLHF.

This clone appeared a few times. This chain links TRBV5-6 with TRBJ1-6; D gene ambiguous. CDR3 length equals 9 residues. V was pared by 3 bases and J by 14 bases, with 3 bases between. CDR1 is SGHDT, CDR2 YYEEEE, per germline. In nucleotides, the CDR3 is TGTGCCAGCAGCTCCGCCCTCCACTTT. This encodes CASSSALHF.

This clone was detected a few times. The chain has TRBV4-2 and TRBJ2-1, with D maybe TRBD1 (7 bases). Germline-derived CDR1 and CDR2 are LGHNA and YNFKEQ. Trimming cost V 4 bases and J 7 bases, with 14 bases left between them. There are 14 residues in the CDR3. In nucleotides, the CDR3 is TGTGCCAGCAGCCTTACGACAGGGAGGAATGAGCAGTTCTTC. Translated, it gives CASSLTTGRNEQFF.

The chain links TRBV5-6 to TRBJ2-7; a weak D match, TRBD1 (6 bases). V was trimmed by 0 bases and J by 1 base, leaving 17 bases between them. Looked up from germline, CDR1 is SGHDT and CDR2 is YYEEEE. This CDR3 spans 17 amino acids. CDR3 DNA: TGTGCCAGCAGCTTGGCCCAGGGGCTCTCTGGATCCTACGAGCAGTACTTC. This encodes CASSLAQGLSGSYEQYF.

This clone was seen a handful of times. This sample includes further DNA sequences coding for the same CDR3. CDR3 in amino acids: CAWSPGQGNEQYF. CDR3 nucleotide sequence: TGTGCCTGGAGCCCGGGACAGGGTAACGAGCAGTACTTC. J is TRBJ2-7 and V is TRBV30, with 9 bases lining up with TRBD1. The CDR3 spans 13 residues. Germline CDR1 is GTSNPN and CDR2 is SVGIG (reference sequence). V lost 3 bases, J lost 5 bases, and 5 bases stayed unmatched.

V usage is TRBV9 and J usage is TRBJ1-2; 10 bases line up with TRBD1. Germline CDR1 reads SGDLS; CDR2 reads YYNGEE. With V trimmed by 0 bases and J by 8 bases, 7 bases remained unmatched. CDR3 length equals 15 residues. The CDR3 here is CASSVGDRGHNGYTF. CDR3 coding DNA: TGTGCCAGCAGCGTAGGAGACAGGGGGCATAACGGCTACACCTTC.

This chain joins TRBV6-5 and TRBJ1-2, with a tentative D call TRBD1 (5 bases). The CDR3 spans 15 residues. The ends were cut back, 2 bases at V and 4 bases at J, with 14 bases in the middle. CDR1 is MNHEY, CDR2 SVGAGI, per germline. The CDR3 region is CASSYGWGETYGYTF. The CDR3 nucleotides read TGTGCCAGCAGTTACGGATGGGGCGAAACCTATGGCTACACCTTC.

The rearrangement joins TRBV23-1 to TRBJ1-1; 7 bases fit TRBD1. TRBV23-1 is designated an ORF whose function remains uncertain. The CDR3 extends over 15 amino acids. The junction had 14 bases not matched to a gene; V was cut back by 9 bases and J by 4 bases. In DNA form, the CDR3 reads TGCGCCAGACCCCAGAAGGGGGCGAGTTGCACTGAAGCTTTCTTT. Its translation: CARPQKGASCTEAFF.

V gene TRBV10-2 combines with J gene TRBJ1-1, with D maybe TRBD1 (5 bases). Trimming shortened V by 8 bases and J by 1 base, and 11 bases separated the two germline ends. CDR1 is WSHSY, CDR2 SAAADI, per germline. The CDR3 consists of 13 residues. As DNA, the CDR3 is TGCGCCAGCCAACGGCAGGGGAACACTGAAGCTTTCTTT. Translating gives CASQRQGNTEAFF.

The chain links TRBV5-1 to TRBJ2-3, with 7 bases lining up with TRBD1. CDR1 is SGHRS, CDR2 YFSETQ, per germline. The ends lost 0 bases at V and 6 bases at J; junction bases unmatched: 7. This CDR3 is built from 15 residues. CDR3 sequence reads: CASSLEQGYSDTQYF. CDR3 sequence (DNA): TGCGCCAGCAGCTTGGAACAGGGGTACTCGGATACGCAGTATTTT.

The chain links TRBV5-4 to TRBJ2-5; 10 bases fit TRBD1. Germline assignment: CDR1 SGHNT and CDR2 YYREEE (reference sequence). Trimming cost V 0 bases and J 11 bases; bases outside gene matches: 10. The CDR3 consists of 15 residues. The CDR3 reads CASSLGGQGDREQYF. CDR3 in DNA: TGTGCCAGCAGCTTGGGAGGACAGGGGGATCGGGAGCAGTACTTC.

V and J are TRBV18 and TRBJ1-5; D not resolved. Germline-derived CDR1 and CDR2 are KGHSH and LQKENI. V gave up 3 bases and J gave up 4 bases, with 13 bases separating them. The CDR3 covers 15 residues. The CDR3 coding sequence is TGTGCCAGCTCACCCCCGAGGGCTACTAATCAGCCCCAGCATTTT. This codes for CASSPPRATNQPQHF.

This chain uses TRBV5-1 with TRBJ1-1; 8 positions match TRBD1. CDR1 and CDR2 from the germline V gene are SGHRS and YFSETQ. CDR3 length equals 15 residues. V shed 0 bases, J shed 2 bases, and the junction held 3 bases outside the gene matches. This CDR3 is CASSLGGQVNTEAFF. The CDR3, as DNA: TGCGCCAGCAGCTTGGGGGGACAGGTAAACACTGAAGCTTTCTTT.

This chain joins TRBV10-3 and TRBJ1-2; 7 bases match TRBD1. V lost 5 bases, J lost 3 bases, and 6 bases stayed unmatched. Germline V gives CDR1 ENHRY, CDR2 SYGVKD. The CDR3 extends over 14 amino acids. The CDR3 DNA reads as TGTGCCATCAGTCCTATTGGGACAGACTATGGCTACACCTTC. The encoded protein is CAISPIGTDYGYTF.

V usage is TRBV15 and J usage is TRBJ1-1; the D is unclear. Germline V lookup: CDR1 LNHNV, CDR2 YYDKDF (reference sequence). The CDR3 is made up of 14 amino acids. Trimming took 0 bases from V and 0 from J, leaving 5 bases between them. CDR3: CATSRDAMNTEAFF. The CDR3 nucleotides read TGTGCCACCAGCAGAGATGCGATGAACACTGAAGCTTTCTTT.

CDR3 loop: CASDRATEAFF. The CDR3 DNA sequence: TGTGCCAGCGACAGAGCCACTGAAGCTTTCTTT. The rearrangement joins TRBV6-1 to TRBJ1-1; a weak D match, TRBD1 (5 bases). The CDR3 length is 11 residues. V was shortened by 8 bases and J by 4 bases, with 8 bases between the two germline ends. CDR1 is MNHNS and CDR2 is SASEGT in the germline V gene.